These 4 T cell receptor beta chains came from one sample sequenced in a study of T-cell memory formation after mild COVID-19. MiXCR was run by TCRdb on the 5' RACE reads, yielding one entry per CDR3 protein. The repertoire holds approximately 400,000 distinct CDR3 sequences, with 24% as singletons. Sequenced material: PBMCs or a T cell subset sorted from them (not recorded which). Receptors were obtained from an adult woman who had mild COVID-19 (a few samples of this study predate the infection). Cell type and time point are not known.

The chain has TRBV15 and TRBJ2-1; no clear D. The CDR3 is 12 amino acids. V lost 0 bases, J lost 9 bases, and 6 bases lay in between. Per the germline V gene, CDR1 is LNHNV and CDR2 is YYDKDF (reference sequence). This CDR3 is CATSRDHREQFF. CDR3 nucleotides: TGTGCCACCAGCAGAGATCACCGTGAGCAGTTCTTC.

CDR3 nucleotides: TGTGCCAGCAGTTACACTAAGTCCCAGTACTTC. As protein: CASSYTKSQYF. This chain links TRBV27 with TRBJ2-5; D not resolved. CDR3 size: 11 residues. Germline V gene data show CDR1 as MNHEY and CDR2 as SMNVEV (reference sequence). V dropped 4 bases and J dropped 9 bases, with 9 bases sitting between them.

This clonotype was observed a single time. V is TRBV19 and J is TRBJ1-1; a weak D match, TRBD1 (5 bases). Germline V gene lookup returns CDR1 LNHDA and CDR2 SQIVND (reference sequence). The CDR3 sequence is 14 residues long. V lost 3 bases to trimming and J lost 4 bases, with 12 bases between them. CDR3 DNA: TGTGCCAGTAGTATCGGGGGGGTTCGCACTGAAGCTTTCTTT. It translates to CASSIGGVRTEAFF. Supplemented by reference TRBV19 and TRBJ1-1, the full variable domain reads DGGITQSPKYLFRKEGQNVTLSCEQNLNHDAMYWYRQDPGQGLRLIYYSQIVNDFQKGDIAEGYSVSREKKESFPLTVTSAQKNPTAFYLCASSIGGVRTEAFFGQGTRLTVV.

This clonotype was seen only a few times. V usage is TRBV9 and J usage is TRBJ1-2, with D possibly being TRBD1 (5 bases). Trimming pared 10 bases from V and 4 bases from J, leaving 17 bases between. The CDR3 consists of 13 residues. Per germline, CDR1 SGDLS and CDR2 YYNGEE. The CDR3 loop reads CARSTTVSYGYTF. The CDR3 DNA follows: TGTGCCCGATCTACGACAGTCTCCTATGGCTACACCTTC.